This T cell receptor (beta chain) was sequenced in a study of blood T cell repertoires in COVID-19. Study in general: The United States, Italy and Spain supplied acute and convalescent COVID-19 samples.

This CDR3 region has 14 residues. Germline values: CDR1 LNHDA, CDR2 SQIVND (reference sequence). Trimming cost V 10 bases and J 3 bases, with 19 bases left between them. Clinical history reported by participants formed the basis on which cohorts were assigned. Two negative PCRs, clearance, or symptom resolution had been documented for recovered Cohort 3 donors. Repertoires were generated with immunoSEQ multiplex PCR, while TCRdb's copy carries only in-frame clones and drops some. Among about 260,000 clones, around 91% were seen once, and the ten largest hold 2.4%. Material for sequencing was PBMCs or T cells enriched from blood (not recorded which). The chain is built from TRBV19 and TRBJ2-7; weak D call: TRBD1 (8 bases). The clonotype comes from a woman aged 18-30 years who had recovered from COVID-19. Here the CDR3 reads CAIDRGGTVYEQYF. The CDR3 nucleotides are TGTGCCATCGACAGGGGAGGGACGGTCTACGAGCAGTACTTC.